The clone carrying this TCR beta chain was seen many times. What it recognizes is unknown. The record originates from a study of breast tumors, draining lymph nodes, adjacent tissues. Points from the study as a whole: Tumor TCR diversity was below lymph nodes but above nontumor tissue. Compared with basal-like, luminal-like tumors shared significantly more repertoire with nontumor tissue.

Axillary draining lymph nodes of breast cancer patients supplied the node samples. The J segment lost 8 bases and the V segment lost 6 bases, leaving 17 bases of the junction unmatched. This CDR3 comprises 18 residues. CDR1 ENHRY and CDR2 SYGVKD come from the germline V gene. TCRdb ran MiXCR on the multiplex PCR reads and lists one entry per CDR3 protein. This sample has about 200,000 distinct CDR3 sequences, with approximately 31% found just once. The receptor was derived from a female donor with breast cancer. Some clones in this sample may be carry-over from other donors' samples. Sequenced sample: axillary lymph node tissue. V is TRBV10-3 and J is TRBJ1-4; 11 bases line up with TRBD1. Here the CDR3 DNA reads TGTGCCATCAGCCCCCGGGCGGGACAGGGGGTCGTTCAAGAAAAACTGTTTTTT. It encodes CAISPRAGQGVVQEKLFF.